This TCR beta chain came from a study of human T cells and chemical hapten exposure (dated by TCRdb to the early 2020s). Broadly, across the study: For sensitization, 2% DPC in acetone was applied to a roughly 2 cm by roughly 2 cm area of upper inner arm skin. The libraries were sequenced as a pool, and the TCR yield per sample differed mostly because of small variations in library volumes within the pool. Peripheral blood TCR repertoire changes were tracked in vivo in alopecia patients during primary and secondary sensitization to the hapten diphenylcyclopropenone (DPC). Patch testing was done on the upper back using Finn chambers containing 0.01% DPC, and results were scored after 6 days according to International Contact Dermatitis Research Group standards. Throughout the approximately 24-week study period, patients were also given weekly therapeutic DPC doses on the scalp. Patient blood was sampled pre-sensitization (week 0) and at 2, 6 and about 24 weeks after DPC sensitization. Most of the patients in the cohort were female, and the cohort covered alopecia areata with under or over 50% scalp involvement, alopecia totalis and alopecia universalis. For TCR sequencing, blood came from 25 to 35 alopecia patients at anywhere from one to four time points (pre-sensitization, 2, 6 and 24 weeks).

What the time point label conveys for this sample: patch test 1, 2 weeks after DPC sensitization. What this sample's treatment or condition label stands for: therapeutic diphenylcyclopropenone sensitization with weekly scalp DPC. At each patch-test visit, blood was drawn before the patch test was applied. Patients were eligible if aged 18 to 70, diagnosed with alopecia and judged suitable for DPC therapy, and pregnant patients were excluded. Total RNA was isolated from unfractionated whole blood collected in Tempus Blood RNA tubes. The investigation overall reported the following: After repeated subsampling, changes were observed in the strength of the expansion versus patch-test correlation and in the threshold at which the correlation became significant. Alopecia, a presumed autoimmune disease, was present in all patients, so the immune response of the patients might differ from that of healthy individuals. No change with DPC sensitization was found in the number of TCRs above 1 in 1000 frequency, and no evidence of global repertoire structure alterations was found. Expanded TCRs formed significantly more large CDR3 similarity clusters than pre-sensitization or healthy control sets, consistent with antigen-driven responses. The number of PT1 expanded TCRs positively correlated with patch test score, significant at thresholds 8, 16 and 32 but not 4.

With regard to this clonotype: Its specific antigen is unknown. It has no much larger one-base neighbor in the sample; base qualities were not kept.

The library came from RACE. The run used a NextSeq 500. During library preparation, unique molecular identifiers were attached to individual cDNA molecules so that TCRs could be counted in a quantitative, reproducible way. Each blood RNA sample was used to sequence both TCR alpha and TCR beta chains. In the paper's pipeline: The median number of TCRs per sample was over 95,000, ranging from 23,224 to 690,600. The Decombinator software suite was used to annotate V, J and CDR3 in the TCR reads. To make PS versus PT1 abundance plots, every sample was subsampled to the same number of TCRs (28,000). TCRs were defined as expanded if absent before sensitization and observed at least eight times at the 2-week time point. Using fastp at Q25 and MiXCR, TCRdb reprocessed the public reads and kept productive beta chains. Entries are consolidated by CDR3 protein sequence, retaining the most common genes and DNA. The V and J calls shown here were made by TCRdb, not taken from the authors' results. Within this sample are some 190,000 distinct CDR3 sequences, with around 24% of them counted one time only. The ten largest account for under 7% of the sample.

CDR3 length: 11 amino acids, cysteine to phenylalanine. CDR3 DNA only is kept here, 33 bases in frame from base 1. CDR1 DFQATT and CDR2 SNEGSKA were looked up in the germline V gene (reference sequence). Trimming at the junction amounts to 7 bases on V and 5 bases on J, and the germline ends lie 11 bases apart. The sequence came from a woman between 45 and 65 years old with alopecia areata. Some clones in this sample may be carry-over from other donors' samples. The sequence links TRBV20-1 to TRBJ1-2, with TRBD1 tentatively as D gene (5 bases match). The specimen comprised whole blood, sampled in connection with sensitization to the hapten diphenylcyclopropenone (DPC). This receptor carries the CDR3 CSVGTDYGYTF. The nucleotides read TGCAGTGTCGGGACGGATTATGGCTACACCTTC.